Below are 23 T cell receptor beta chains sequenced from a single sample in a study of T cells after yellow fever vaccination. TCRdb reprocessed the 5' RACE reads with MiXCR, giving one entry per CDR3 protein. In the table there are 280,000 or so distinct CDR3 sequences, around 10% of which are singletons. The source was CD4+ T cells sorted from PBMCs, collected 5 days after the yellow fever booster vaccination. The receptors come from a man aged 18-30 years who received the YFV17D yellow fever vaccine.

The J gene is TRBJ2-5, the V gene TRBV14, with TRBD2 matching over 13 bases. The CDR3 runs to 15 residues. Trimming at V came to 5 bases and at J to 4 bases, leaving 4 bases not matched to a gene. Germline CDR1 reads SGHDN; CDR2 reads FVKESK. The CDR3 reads CASSARLAGGETQYF. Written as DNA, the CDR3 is TGTGCCAGCAGCGCGCGACTAGCGGGAGGAGAGACCCAGTACTTC.

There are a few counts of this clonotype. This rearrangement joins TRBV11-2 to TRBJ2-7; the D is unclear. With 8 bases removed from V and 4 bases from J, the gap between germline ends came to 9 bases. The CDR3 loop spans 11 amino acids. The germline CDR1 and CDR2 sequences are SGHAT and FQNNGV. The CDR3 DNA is TGTGCCAGCGGGCTCCAGTACGAGCAGTACTTC. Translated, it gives CASGLQYEQYF.

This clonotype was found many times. The CDR3 coding sequence is TGTGCCAGCAGTCGCCGGGGGAACAATGAGCAGTTCTTC. It codes for CASSRRGNNEQFF. J is TRBJ2-1 and V is TRBV5-6; D may be TRBD2 (6 bases). The CDR3 consists of 13 residues. Germline V gene data show CDR1 as SGHDT and CDR2 as YYEEEE. V dropped 5 bases and J dropped 5 bases, with 11 bases sitting between them.

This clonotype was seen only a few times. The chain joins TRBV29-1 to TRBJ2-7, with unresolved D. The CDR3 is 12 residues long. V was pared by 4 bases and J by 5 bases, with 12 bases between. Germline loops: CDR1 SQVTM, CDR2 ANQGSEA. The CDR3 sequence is CSVVLPNHEQYV. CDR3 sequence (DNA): TGCAGCGTTGTTCTACCCAACCACGAGCAGTACGTC.

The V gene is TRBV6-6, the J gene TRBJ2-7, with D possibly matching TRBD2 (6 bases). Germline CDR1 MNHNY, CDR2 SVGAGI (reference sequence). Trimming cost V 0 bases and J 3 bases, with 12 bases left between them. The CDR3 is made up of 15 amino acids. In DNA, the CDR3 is TGTGCCAGCAGTTACTCGAACTGGGGGGTCTACGAGCAGTACGTC. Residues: CASSYSNWGVYEQYV.

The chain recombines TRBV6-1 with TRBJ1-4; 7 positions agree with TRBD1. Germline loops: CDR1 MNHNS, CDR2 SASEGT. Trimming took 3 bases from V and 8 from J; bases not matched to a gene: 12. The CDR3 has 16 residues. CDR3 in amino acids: CASSDPNRGGNEKLFF. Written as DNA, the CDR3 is TGTGCCAGCAGTGACCCAAACAGGGGTGGGAACGAAAAACTGTTTTTT.

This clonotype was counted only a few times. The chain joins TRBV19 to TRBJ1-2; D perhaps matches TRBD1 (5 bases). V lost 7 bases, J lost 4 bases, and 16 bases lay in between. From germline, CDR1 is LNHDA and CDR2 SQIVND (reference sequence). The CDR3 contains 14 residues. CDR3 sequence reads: CASNLRDSGYGYTF. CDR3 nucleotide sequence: TGTGCCAGTAACCTCCGGGACTCGGGCTATGGCTACACCTTC.

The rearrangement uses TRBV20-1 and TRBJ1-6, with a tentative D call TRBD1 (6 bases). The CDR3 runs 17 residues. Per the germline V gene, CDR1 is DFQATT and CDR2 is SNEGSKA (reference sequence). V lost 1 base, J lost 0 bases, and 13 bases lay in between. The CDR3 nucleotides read TGCAGTGCTAGAGCGTACAGGGCAAGCTCCTATAATTCACCCCTCCACTTT. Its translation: CSARAYRASSYNSPLHF.

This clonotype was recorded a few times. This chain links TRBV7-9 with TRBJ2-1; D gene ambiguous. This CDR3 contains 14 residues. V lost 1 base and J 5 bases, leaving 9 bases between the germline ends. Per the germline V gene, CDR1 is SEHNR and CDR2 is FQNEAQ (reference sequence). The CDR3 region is CASSLERVHNEQFF. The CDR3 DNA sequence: TGTGCCAGCAGCTTAGAACGGGTCCACAATGAGCAGTTCTTC.

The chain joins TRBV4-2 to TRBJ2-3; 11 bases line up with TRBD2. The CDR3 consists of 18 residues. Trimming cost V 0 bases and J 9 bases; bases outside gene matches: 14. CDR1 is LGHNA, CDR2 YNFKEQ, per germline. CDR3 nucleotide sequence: TGTGCCAGCAGCCAAGAGAAGGCTAGCGGGGGGACGCTCTTGACGCAGTATTTT. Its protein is CASSQEKASGGTLLTQYF.

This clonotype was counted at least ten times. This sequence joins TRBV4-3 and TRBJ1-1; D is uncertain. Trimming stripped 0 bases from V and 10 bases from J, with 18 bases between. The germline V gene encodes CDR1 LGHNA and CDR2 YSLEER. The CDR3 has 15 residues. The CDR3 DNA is TGCGCCAGCAGCCAAGATAGGTACTTCACCTCGGGAGCTTTCTTT. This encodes CASSQDRYFTSGAFF.

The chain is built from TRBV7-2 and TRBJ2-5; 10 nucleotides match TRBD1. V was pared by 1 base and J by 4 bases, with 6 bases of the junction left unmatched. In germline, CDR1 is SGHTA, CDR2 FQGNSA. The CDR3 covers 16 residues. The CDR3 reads CASSLVGTGVGETQYF. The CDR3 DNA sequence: TGTGCCAGCAGCTTAGTCGGGACAGGGGTGGGAGAGACCCAGTACTTC.

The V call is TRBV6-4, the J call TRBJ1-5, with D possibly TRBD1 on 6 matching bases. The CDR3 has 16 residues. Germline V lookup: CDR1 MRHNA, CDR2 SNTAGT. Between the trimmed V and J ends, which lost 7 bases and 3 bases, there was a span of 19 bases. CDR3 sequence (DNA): TGTGCCAGCACCGCGCGGACGACAGGCTTCAATCAGCCCCAGCATTTT. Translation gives CASTARTTGFNQPQHF.

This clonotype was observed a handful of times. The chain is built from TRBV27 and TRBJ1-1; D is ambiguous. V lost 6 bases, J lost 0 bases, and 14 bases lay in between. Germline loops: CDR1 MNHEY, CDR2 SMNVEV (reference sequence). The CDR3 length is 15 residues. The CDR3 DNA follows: TGTGCCAGCAGACTCACCGGGAGCGTGAACACTGAAGCTTTCTTT. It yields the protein CASRLTGSVNTEAFF.

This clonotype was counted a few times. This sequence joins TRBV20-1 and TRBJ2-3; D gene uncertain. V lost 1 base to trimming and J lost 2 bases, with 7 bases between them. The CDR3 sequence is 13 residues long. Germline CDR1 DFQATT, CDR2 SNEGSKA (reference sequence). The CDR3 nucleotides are TGCAGTGCTAGAGGGCCAGACACAGATACGCAGTATTTT. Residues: CSARGPDTDTQYF.

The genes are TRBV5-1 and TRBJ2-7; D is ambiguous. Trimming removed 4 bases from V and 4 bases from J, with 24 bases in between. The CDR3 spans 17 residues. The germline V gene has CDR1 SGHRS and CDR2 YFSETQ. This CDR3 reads CASSPGMGFPVAYEQYF. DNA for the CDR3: TGCGCCAGCAGCCCAGGAATGGGATTCCCGGTCGCTTACGAGCAGTACTTC.

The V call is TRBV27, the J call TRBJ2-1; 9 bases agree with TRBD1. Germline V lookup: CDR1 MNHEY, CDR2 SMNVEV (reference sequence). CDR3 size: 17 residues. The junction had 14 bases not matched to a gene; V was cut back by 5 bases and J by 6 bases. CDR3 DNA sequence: TGTGCCAGCAGTCGTACAGGGGGCCGGGGTCGGGGCAATGAGCAGTTCTTC. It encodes CASSRTGGRGRGNEQFF.

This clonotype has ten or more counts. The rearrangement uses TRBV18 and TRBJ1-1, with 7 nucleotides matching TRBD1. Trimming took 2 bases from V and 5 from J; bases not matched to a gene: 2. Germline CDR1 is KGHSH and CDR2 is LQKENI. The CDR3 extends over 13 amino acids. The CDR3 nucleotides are TGTGCCAGCTCACCAACAGGGGAGACTGAAGCTTTCTTT. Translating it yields CASSPTGETEAFF. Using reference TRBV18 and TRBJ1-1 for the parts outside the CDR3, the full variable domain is NAGVMQNPRHLVRRRGQEARLRCSPMKGHSHVYWYRQLPEEGLKFMVYLQKENIIDESGMPKERFSAEFPKEGPSILRIQQVVRGDSAAYFCASSPTGETEAFFGQGTRLTVV.

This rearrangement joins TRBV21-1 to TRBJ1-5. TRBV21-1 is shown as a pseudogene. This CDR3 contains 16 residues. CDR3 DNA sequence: TGTGCCAGCAGCCCCCCACCCGGATACCACAATCAGCCCCAGCATTTT. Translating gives CASSPPPGYHNQPQHF.

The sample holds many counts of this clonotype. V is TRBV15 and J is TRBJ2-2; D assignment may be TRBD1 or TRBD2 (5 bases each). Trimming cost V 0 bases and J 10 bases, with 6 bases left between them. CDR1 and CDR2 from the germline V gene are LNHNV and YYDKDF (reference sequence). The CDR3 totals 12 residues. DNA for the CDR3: TGTGCCACCAGCAGAGAGGGGACGGAGCTGTTTTTT. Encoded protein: CATSREGTELFF. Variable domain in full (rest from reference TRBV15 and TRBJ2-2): DAMVIQNPRYQVTQFGKPVTLSCSQTLNHNVMYWYQQKSSQAPKLLFHYYDKDFNNEADTPDNFQSRRPNTSFCFLDIRSPGLGDTAMYLCATSREGTELFFGEGSRLTVL.

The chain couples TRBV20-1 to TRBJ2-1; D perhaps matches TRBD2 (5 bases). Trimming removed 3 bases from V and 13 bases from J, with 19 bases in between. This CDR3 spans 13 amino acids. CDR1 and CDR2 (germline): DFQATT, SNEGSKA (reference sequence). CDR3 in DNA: TGCAGTGCTAGGGCCGGGATAACACGTCAACAGTTCTTC. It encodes CSARAGITRQQFF.

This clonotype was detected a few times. The CDR3 DNA follows: TGTGCCACCAGCCCGCACGGGGGTCCTCAGTACTTC. Translated, it gives CATSPHGGPQYF. The gene calls are TRBV15 and TRBJ2-4, with D possibly matching TRBD2 (6 bases). The germline gives CDR1 LNHNV, CDR2 YYDKDF (reference sequence). This CDR3 comprises 12 residues. Deletions cut 5 bases from V and 12 bases from J, with 14 bases between.

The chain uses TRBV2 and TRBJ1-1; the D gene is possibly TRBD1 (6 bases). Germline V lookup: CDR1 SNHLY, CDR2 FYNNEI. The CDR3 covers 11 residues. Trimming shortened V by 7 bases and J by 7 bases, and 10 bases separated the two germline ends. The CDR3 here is CASTTGIEAFF. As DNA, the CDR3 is TGTGCCAGCACTACAGGGATTGAAGCTTTCTTT.